Given below is one TCR beta chain in context. This sample is part of a study of CD8 T cells in ankylosing spondylitis. V was cut by 8 bases and J by 7 bases, with 15 bases left in between. The CDR3 runs 12 residues. TCRdb redid the calling of the 5' RACE reads with MiXCR, one entry per CDR3 protein. The table shows roughly 120,000 distinct CDR3 sequences, with about an eighth occurring only once. This sequence joins TRBV23-1 and TRBJ2-7; D might be TRBD2 (6 bases). TRBV23-1 is an ORF, and what it does is uncertain. The sequenced sample was blood, either unsorted or a sorted T cell fraction (not recorded which). The receptor comes from a female donor with ankylosing spondylitis or in good health (not recorded which). The CDR3 loop reads CASFRGFREQYF. CDR3 nucleotide sequence: TGCGCCAGCTTTCGGGGGTTTCGGGAGCAGTACTTC.